These T cell receptor beta chains were read from a single sample in a study of response to subunit inactivated influenza vaccine. MiXCR, applied by TCRdb to the RT-PCR reads, yields one record per CDR3 protein. The table has 450,000 to 550,000 distinct CDR3 sequences, approximately 24% seen once. Sequences were derived from CD4+ T cells sorted from PBMCs, sampled roughly 5 days after vaccination. These receptors were taken from a man aged 50 to 59 who received an inactivated influenza vaccine. CDR3s include the opening cysteine and the closing phenylalanine or tryptophan. Each record gives: D gene, clone size, V gene, J gene, CDR3 DNA, CDR3 protein. A D gene is named only where the DNA matches it firmly. Clone size, where shown, is once, few, many, or a class for clones that have expanded.

d_gene: NA
abundance: NA
v_gene: TRBV29-1
j_gene: TRBJ1-2
CDR3nt: TGCAGCGTTGAACGTGGTCCAAGTTATGGCTACACCTTC
CDR3aa: CSVERGPSYGYTF

d_gene: NA
abundance: many
v_gene: TRBV29-1
j_gene: TRBJ2-7
CDR3nt: TGCAGCGTTGAGGACGAGGGCTACGAGCAGTACTTC
CDR3aa: CSVEDEGYEQYF

d_gene: TRBD1
abundance: NA
v_gene: TRBV29-1
j_gene: TRBJ1-2
CDR3nt: TGCAGCGTAGAGGGAATGCGACAGGGGTATGGCTACACCTTC
CDR3aa: CSVEGMRQGYGYTF

d_gene: TRBD2
abundance: NA
v_gene: TRBV7-2
j_gene: TRBJ2-5
CDR3nt: TGTGCCAGCAGCTCAGCCCGACTAGCGGGAGGGAATCAAGAGACCCAGTACTTC
CDR3aa: CASSSARLAGGNQETQYF

d_gene: TRBD2
abundance: few
v_gene: TRBV7-2
j_gene: TRBJ2-3
CDR3nt: TGTGCCAGCAGCTTAGCGGCCCTAGCGGGAGGTTACACAGATACGCAGTATTTT
CDR3aa: CASSLAALAGGYTDTQYF

d_gene: NA
abundance: once
v_gene: TRBV28
j_gene: TRBJ2-7
CDR3nt: TGTGCCAGCAGTGAGAGGGACCTCTACGAGCAGTACTTC
CDR3aa: CASSERDLYEQYF

d_gene: TRBD1
abundance: few
v_gene: TRBV7-2
j_gene: TRBJ2-7
CDR3nt: TGTGCCAGCAGCTTAGCGAGGACAGGGGCGTCATCCGAGCAGTACTTC
CDR3aa: CASSLARTGASSEQYF

d_gene: NA
abundance: few
v_gene: TRBV29-1
j_gene: TRBJ2-4
CDR3nt: TGCAGCGTCAGTCAGGGTGCCTTAGCCAAAAACATTCAGTACTTC
CDR3aa: CSVSQGALAKNIQYF

d_gene: NA
abundance: NA
v_gene: TRBV20-1
j_gene: TRBJ2-6
CDR3nt: TGCAGTGCTCATAGCTCTGGGGCCAACGTCCTGACTTTC
CDR3aa: CSAHSSGANVLTF

d_gene: NA
abundance: NA
v_gene: TRBV5-1
j_gene: TRBJ1-1
CDR3nt: TGCGCCAGCAGCCCGACAGCAATGAACACTGAAGCTTTCTTT
CDR3aa: CASSPTAMNTEAFF

d_gene: TRBD1
abundance: few
v_gene: TRBV7-6
j_gene: TRBJ2-7
CDR3nt: TGTGCCAGCAGCTTAATGGGACAGGGGGCACAGTACTTC
CDR3aa: CASSLMGQGAQYF

d_gene: TRBD2
abundance: NA
v_gene: TRBV27
j_gene: TRBJ2-2
CDR3nt: TGTGCCAGCAGTTTATCCAGCGGGGCGAGCGGGGAGCTGTTTTTT
CDR3aa: CASSLSSGASGELFF

d_gene: NA
abundance: few
v_gene: TRBV5-1
j_gene: TRBJ2-2
CDR3nt: TGCGCCAGCAGCTACTCCCCTTATGACACCGGGGAGCTGTTTTTT
CDR3aa: CASSYSPYDTGELFF

d_gene: NA
abundance: once
v_gene: TRBV20-1
j_gene: TRBJ2-1
CDR3nt: TGCAGTGGCGGACAGCCTACTTACAATGAGCAGTTCTTC
CDR3aa: CSGGQPTYNEQFF

d_gene: NA
abundance: few
v_gene: TRBV20-1
j_gene: TRBJ1-5
CDR3nt: TGCAGTGCTAGAGGTCCAGGGCCCCAGCATTTT
CDR3aa: CSARGPGPQHF

d_gene: NA
abundance: few
v_gene: TRBV6-2/TRBV6-3
j_gene: TRBJ2-3
CDR3nt: TGTGCCAGCAGTTACTCGGGCGGCCCGACGCAGTATTTT
CDR3aa: CASSYSGGPTQYF

d_gene: NA
abundance: once
v_gene: TRBV6-1
j_gene: TRBJ2-3
CDR3nt: TGTGCCAGCAGGTTGGACCCCACATTCACAGATACGCAGTATTTT
CDR3aa: CASRLDPTFTDTQYF

d_gene: TRBD2
abundance: NA
v_gene: TRBV5-1
j_gene: TRBJ2-3
CDR3nt: TGCGCCAGCAGCTTAACCGGGACTAGCGGGAACACAGATACGCAGTATTTT
CDR3aa: CASSLTGTSGNTDTQYF

d_gene: TRBD2
abundance: many
v_gene: TRBV5-1
j_gene: TRBJ2-2
CDR3nt: TGCGCCAGCAGGGCCAGCGGGATAGGGGCCGGGGAGCTGTTTTTT
CDR3aa: CASRASGIGAGELFF

d_gene: TRBD2
abundance: NA
v_gene: TRBV28
j_gene: TRBJ2-1
CDR3nt: TGTGCCAGCAGTTTTAGGGGACTAGCGGGAAGGTATGAGCAGTTCTTC
CDR3aa: CASSFRGLAGRYEQFF

d_gene: NA
abundance: few
v_gene: TRBV12-3/TRBV12-4
j_gene: TRBJ2-1
CDR3nt: TGTGCCAGCAGTTTAGGTCTAAGTGAGCAGTTCTTC
CDR3aa: CASSLGLSEQFF

d_gene: NA
abundance: few
v_gene: TRBV5-6
j_gene: TRBJ2-7
CDR3nt: TGTGCCAGCAGCTCTGGTGTCGGGGTTCTCGTCGAGCAGTACTTC
CDR3aa: CASSSGVGVLVEQYF

d_gene: TRBD1
abundance: NA
v_gene: TRBV10-3
j_gene: TRBJ2-1
CDR3nt: TGTGCCATCAGTGAATCGGTAGGGGGCGGTGAGCAGTTCTTC
CDR3aa: CAISESVGGGEQFF

d_gene: NA
abundance: NA
v_gene: TRBV7-8
j_gene: TRBJ2-7
CDR3nt: TGTGCCAGCAGCCCTGTACGCAGGAACTACGAGCAGTACTTC
CDR3aa: CASSPVRRNYEQYF

d_gene: TRBD1
abundance: NA
v_gene: TRBV6-2/TRBV6-3
j_gene: TRBJ2-1
CDR3nt: TGTGCCAGCAGAAACCGGGACAGGGGGTCCAATGAGCAGTTCTTC
CDR3aa: CASRNRDRGSNEQFF

d_gene: TRBD1
abundance: NA
v_gene: TRBV6-1
j_gene: TRBJ2-6
CDR3nt: TGTGCCAGCAGTCCGCGGACAGGGTTGGCCTCTGGGGCCAACGTCCTGACTTTC
CDR3aa: CASSPRTGLASGANVLTF

d_gene: NA
abundance: few
v_gene: TRBV4-3
j_gene: TRBJ2-1
CDR3nt: TGCGCCAGCAGCCCTTCGCCTAGCTCCTACAATGAGCAGTTCTTC
CDR3aa: CASSPSPSSYNEQFF

d_gene: TRBD2
abundance: few
v_gene: TRBV6-5
j_gene: TRBJ2-7
CDR3nt: TGTGCCAGCAGTTTGGGACTAGCGGGGCGTTCCTACGAGCAGTACTTC
CDR3aa: CASSLGLAGRSYEQYF

d_gene: NA
abundance: NA
v_gene: TRBV5-4
j_gene: TRBJ1-2
CDR3nt: TGTGCCAGCTCGCGTCCCGGTGGCTACACCTTC
CDR3aa: CASSRPGGYTF

d_gene: NA
abundance: NA
v_gene: TRBV5-1
j_gene: TRBJ1-3
CDR3nt: TGCGCCAGCAGCACCTCGGACACGAGTGGAAACACCATATATTTT
CDR3aa: CASSTSDTSGNTIYF

d_gene: TRBD2
abundance: NA
v_gene: TRBV20-1
j_gene: TRBJ2-3
CDR3nt: TGCAGTGCTAGAGATCTGGGCGGGAGGATCTCGGGTACGCAGTATTTT
CDR3aa: CSARDLGGRISGTQYF

d_gene: NA
abundance: few
v_gene: TRBV6-1
j_gene: TRBJ2-7
CDR3nt: TGTGCCACCATCGACAAGGGACGGAGGCCCTACGAGCAGTACTTC
CDR3aa: CATIDKGRRPYEQYF

d_gene: NA
abundance: NA
v_gene: TRBV27
j_gene: TRBJ1-2
CDR3nt: TGTGCCAGCAGTTCATGGGCAGATTTAGAGGGAGGCTACACCTTC
CDR3aa: CASSSWADLEGGYTF

d_gene: NA
abundance: NA
v_gene: TRBV5-6
j_gene: TRBJ2-3
CDR3nt: TGTGCCAGCAGCTGGAGAAGGAGCACAGATACGCAGTATTTT
CDR3aa: CASSWRRSTDTQYF

d_gene: NA
abundance: NA
v_gene: TRBV4-1
j_gene: TRBJ1-5
CDR3nt: TGCGCCAGCAGCCAGGGGGTCGGTCAGCCCCAGCATTTT
CDR3aa: CASSQGVGQPQHF

d_gene: NA
abundance: few
v_gene: TRBV9
j_gene: TRBJ1-5
CDR3nt: TGTGCCAGCAGCGTAGAGCCGGCTAGCAATCAGCCCCAGCATTTT
CDR3aa: CASSVEPASNQPQHF

d_gene: TRBD1
abundance: many
v_gene: TRBV7-9
j_gene: TRBJ1-1
CDR3nt: TGTGCCAGCAGCTTAGCGGCACAGGGGACGGCTTTCTTT
CDR3aa: CASSLAAQGTAFF

d_gene: TRBD1
abundance: few
v_gene: TRBV27
j_gene: TRBJ2-7
CDR3nt: TGTGCCAGCAGTTCCCAGACAGGGGGCGTCCACGAGCAGTACTTC
CDR3aa: CASSSQTGGVHEQYF

d_gene: TRBD1
abundance: NA
v_gene: TRBV25-1
j_gene: TRBJ2-5
CDR3nt: TGTGCCAGCAGATCCCTAGGGACAGAACAAGAGACCCAGTACTTC
CDR3aa: CASRSLGTEQETQYF

d_gene: NA
abundance: once
v_gene: TRBV1
j_gene: TRBJ2-6
CDR3nt: TGCACCAGCAGCCCCGGGACACCCTCTGGGGCCAACGTCCTGACTTTC
CDR3aa: CTSSPGTPSGANVLTF

d_gene: TRBD2
abundance: NA
v_gene: TRBV4-2
j_gene: TRBJ2-7
CDR3nt: TGTGCCAGCAGCCCTTTGTCGCCGGGACTAGCGGGGGGACTGACCTACGAGCAGTACTTC
CDR3aa: CASSPLSPGLAGGLTYEQYF

d_gene: NA
abundance: NA
v_gene: TRBV30
j_gene: TRBJ2-1
CDR3nt: TGTGCCTGGAGTTTGGGGCAGGGGGGGAAAAAGCAGTTCTTC
CDR3aa: CAWSLGQGGKKQFF

d_gene: TRBD2
abundance: NA
v_gene: TRBV29-1
j_gene: TRBJ2-7
CDR3nt: TGCAGCGTTGGGACCCCCCGGGGGGGACACTCCTACGAGCAGTACTTC
CDR3aa: CSVGTPRGGHSYEQYF

d_gene: NA
abundance: many
v_gene: TRBV20-1
j_gene: TRBJ1-2
CDR3nt: TGCAGTGCTAAGGGTTCTGGGCGGGGAAACTATGGCTACACCTTC
CDR3aa: CSAKGSGRGNYGYTF

d_gene: NA
abundance: few
v_gene: TRBV11-2
j_gene: TRBJ2-7
CDR3nt: TGTGCCAGCAGCCCCTGGCGGGACACCTACGAGCAGTACTTC
CDR3aa: CASSPWRDTYEQYF

d_gene: TRBD1
abundance: NA
v_gene: TRBV20-1
j_gene: TRBJ1-5
CDR3nt: TGCAGTGCCAGTCGGGACAGCCTAGGTTGGGGTGATCAGCCCCAGCATTTT
CDR3aa: CSASRDSLGWGDQPQHF

d_gene: NA
abundance: NA
v_gene: TRBV28
j_gene: TRBJ2-5
CDR3nt: TGTGCCAGCAGACCCAGCCTAGGGAGTTTTGGGCAAGAGACCCAGTACTTC
CDR3aa: CASRPSLGSFGQETQYF

d_gene: NA
abundance: NA
v_gene: TRBV20-1
j_gene: TRBJ2-2
CDR3nt: TGCAGTGCTTCACCCCTTACCGGGGAGCTGTTTTTT
CDR3aa: CSASPLTGELFF

d_gene: TRBD2
abundance: few
v_gene: TRBV29-1
j_gene: TRBJ2-7
CDR3nt: TGCAGCGTTGCCCGGACTAGCGACGACGAGCAGTACTTC
CDR3aa: CSVARTSDDEQYF

d_gene: NA
abundance: once
v_gene: TRBV20-1
j_gene: TRBJ2-3
CDR3nt: TGCAGTGCTAGACTCAGGAGCACAGATACGCAGTATTTT
CDR3aa: CSARLRSTDTQYF